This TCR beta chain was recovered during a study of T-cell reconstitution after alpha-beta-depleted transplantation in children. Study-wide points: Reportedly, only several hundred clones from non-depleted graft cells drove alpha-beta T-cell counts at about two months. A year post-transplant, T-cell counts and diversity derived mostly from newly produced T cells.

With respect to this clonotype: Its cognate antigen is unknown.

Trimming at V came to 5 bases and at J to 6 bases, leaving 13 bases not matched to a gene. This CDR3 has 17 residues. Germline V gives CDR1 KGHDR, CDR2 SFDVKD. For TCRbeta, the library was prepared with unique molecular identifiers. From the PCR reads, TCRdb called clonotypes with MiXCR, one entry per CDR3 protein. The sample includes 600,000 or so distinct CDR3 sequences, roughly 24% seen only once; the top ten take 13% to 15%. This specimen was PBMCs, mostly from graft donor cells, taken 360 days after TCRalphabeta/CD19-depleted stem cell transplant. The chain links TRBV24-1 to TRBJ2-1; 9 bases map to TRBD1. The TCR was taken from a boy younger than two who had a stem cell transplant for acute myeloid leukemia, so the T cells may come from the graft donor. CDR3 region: CATSGAPGQGRVNEQFF. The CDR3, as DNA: TGTGCCACCAGTGGGGCCCCGGGACAGGGAAGGGTCAATGAGCAGTTCTTC.